This note documents a single T cell receptor (beta chain) sequence. These data belong to a study of chemoradiotherapy in HPV16-positive cancers. In the study overall: A couple of HPV16-positive patients' cells yielded candidate HPV-specific clones and common motifs.

The method was immunoSEQ multiplex PCR; TCRdb's version includes in-frame clones alone and lacks a portion of them. The sample includes around 17,000 clones, around nine tenths of them seen just once. Repertoires were sampled repeatedly during chemoradiotherapy. The CDR3 consists of 15 residues. The germline V gene has CDR1 MNHEY and CDR2 SVGAGI. Trimming cost V 7 bases and J 0 bases; bases outside gene matches: 6. This chain connects TRBV6-5 to TRBJ1-1; 9 bases fit TRBD1. Sequences were derived from blood, sampled from a patient who underwent chemoradiotherapy. The receptor was derived from a human donor with HPV-associated anogenital cancer. Here the CDR3 reads CASIRDRAMNTEAFF. As DNA, the CDR3 is TGTGCCAGCATCCGGGACAGGGCCATGAACACTGAAGCTTTCTTT.